The 24 T cell receptor beta chains below come from one sample, sequenced in a study of CD8 T cells in Susac syndrome. Reverse transcription used roughly 0.45 to 1 ug RNA and random hexamers. Each CDR3 protein is one row after TCRdb ran MiXCR on the immunoSEQ multiplex PCR reads. The sample includes some 99,000 distinct CDR3 sequences, roughly 94% of them seen just once. Material: CD4+ T cells from PBMCs. The receptors derive from a human donor with Susac syndrome.

The chain recombines TRBV4-1 with TRBJ2-3, with 11 bases aligning to TRBD2. The V gene end was trimmed by 4 bases and the J gene end by 4 bases; junction bases not matched to a gene: 4. The CDR3 runs to 15 residues. The germline V gene encodes CDR1 MGHRA and CDR2 YSYEKL. This CDR3 is CASSLSGGASDTQYF. In DNA, the CDR3 is TGCGCCAGCAGCCTTAGCGGGGGGGCGTCAGATACGCAGTATTTT.

V is TRBV27 and J is TRBJ1-6; D ambiguous. The CDR3 is 18 amino acids. Germline V CDR1 and CDR2: MNHEY, SMNVEV (reference sequence). The V gene lost 4 bases and the J gene lost 6 bases, with 22 bases spanning the gap. The CDR3 bases are TGTGCCAGCAGTTCTTATCCGGCCATGGACTGGGGTAATTCACCCCTCCACTTT. Translating it yields CASSSYPAMDWGNSPLHF.

The chain has TRBV20-1 and TRBJ2-7; maybe TRBD1 (5 bases). V was pared by 4 bases and J by 1 base, with 8 bases between. Germline lookup yields CDR1 DFQATT and CDR2 SNEGSKA (reference sequence). The CDR3 extends over 12 amino acids. The chain's CDR3 is CSAIQGSYEQYF. The CDR3 region has the DNA TGCAGTGCTATCCAGGGATCCTACGAGCAGTACTTC.

The chain has TRBV20-1 and TRBJ2-7, with 7 bases that match TRBD1. Germline trimming cut 5 bases from V and 9 bases from J; bases unmatched to any gene: 13. The length of the CDR3 is 13 residues. The V gene's germline CDR1 is DFQATT and CDR2 SNEGSKA (reference sequence). For the CDR3, the DNA is TGCAGTGCTTCCGGGACAGATTTTCGAGCGCAGTACTTC. Translating gives CSASGTDFRAQYF.

The chain is built from TRBV30 and TRBJ2-5; unclear D gene. The germline CDR1 and CDR2 sequences are GTSNPN and SVGIG (reference sequence). The germline V and J ends were trimmed by 1 base and 5 bases, with 5 bases remaining between them. CDR3 length: 11 residues. The CDR3 nucleotides are TGTGCCTGGAGTGGAAGGGAGACCCAGTACTTC. Amino acids: CAWSGRETQYF.

The J gene is TRBJ2-1, the V gene TRBV7-2; a weak D match, TRBD2 (5 bases). V lost 5 bases and J 8 bases, leaving 16 bases between the germline ends. Germline assignment: CDR1 SGHTA and CDR2 FQGNSA. This CDR3 contains 14 residues. CDR3 nucleotide sequence: TGTGCCAGCAGCCCCACATCGGACTCCTATGAGCAGTTCTTC. It is translated as CASSPTSDSYEQFF.

The CDR3 is CASSDQEIWATNEKLFF. The CDR3 DNA reads as TGTGCCAGCAGTGACCAGGAGATATGGGCAACTAATGAAAAACTGTTTTTT. This chain uses TRBV28 with TRBJ1-4; D not certain. Germline values: CDR1 MDHEN, CDR2 SYDVKM. CDR3 size: 17 residues. The V gene lost 5 bases and the J gene lost 0 bases, with 16 bases spanning the gap.

With respect to this clonotype: This CDR3 fails to terminate in the conserved phenylalanine or tryptophan, so it likely reflects a read error. The chain employs TRBV30 and TRBJ1-2; TRBD1 is a possible D gene (6 bases). The CDR3 is 15 residues long. Germline lookup yields CDR1 GTSNPN and CDR2 SVGIG (reference sequence). Trimming stripped 1 base from V and 0 bases from J, with 12 bases between. The CDR3 bases are TGTGCCTGGAGTGCGGACAGCTTAGCTAACTATGGCTACACCGTC. This encodes CAWSADSLANYGYTV.

This clonotype has a single count. This sequence joins TRBV20-1 and TRBJ1-5, with 8 nucleotides matching TRBD1. Germline V lookup: CDR1 DFQATT, CDR2 SNEGSKA (reference sequence). V lost 1 base to trimming and J lost 2 bases; unmatched junction nucleotides: 1. The CDR3 totals 14 residues. The CDR3 region has the DNA TGCAGTGCTAGAGCACAGGGGGGCAATCAGCCCCAGCATTTT. Its protein is CSARAQGGNQPQHF.

This clonotype has more than one count but fewer than ten. V gene TRBV4-2 combines with J gene TRBJ1-6, with TRBD1 as a possible D gene (6 bases). This CDR3 is built from 16 residues. CDR1 LGHNA and CDR2 YNFKEQ come from the germline V gene. Between the trimmed V and J ends, which lost 1 base and 7 bases, there was a span of 14 bases. This CDR3 reads CASSQVIGDTNSPLHF. The CDR3 DNA reads TGTGCCAGCAGCCAAGTTATTGGGGACACAAATTCACCCCTCCACTTT.

The gene calls are TRBV4-1 and TRBJ1-2, with D hard to call. The CDR3 is 16 residues long. From germline, CDR1 is MGHRA and CDR2 YSYEKL. Trimming shortened V by 1 base and J by 4 bases, and 16 bases separated the two germline ends. The CDR3 loop reads CASSQGEAGSTYGYTF. In DNA form, the CDR3 reads TGCGCCAGCAGCCAAGGAGAGGCGGGGTCAACCTATGGCTACACCTTC.

As DNA, the CDR3 is TGTGCCAGCAGCTACCCCCTATCGGGGGAGCAGTACTTC. This sequence encodes CASSYPLSGEQYF. This rearrangement joins TRBV7-2 to TRBJ2-7; possibly TRBD2 for D (5 bases). The CDR3 consists of 13 residues. Trimming stripped 4 bases from V and 7 bases from J, with 14 bases between. Germline V gene data show CDR1 as SGHTA and CDR2 as FQGNSA.

The chain employs TRBV7-8 and TRBJ2-7; 13 bases fit TRBD2. CDR1 and CDR2 (germline): SGHVS, FQNEAQ. The CDR3 loop spans 15 amino acids. The V and J ends lost 4 bases and 6 bases, in that order; junction bases with no gene match: 6. The CDR3 region has the DNA TGTGCCAGCAGCTATGGACTAGCGGGGGTATTCGAGCAGTACTTC. This encodes CASSYGLAGVFEQYF.

The chain uses TRBV12-3 or TRBV12-4 and TRBJ2-2, with a possible D match to TRBD2 (5 bases). This CDR3 is 13 amino acids long. Trimming left V 5 bases short and J 3 bases short, with 7 bases between. Here the CDR3 reads CASSRGDTGELFF. CDR3 bases: TGTGCCAGCAGTCGGGGAGACACCGGGGAGCTGTTTTTT.

The chain combines TRBV9 with TRBJ2-7, with D unclear. Germline V CDR1 and CDR2: SGDLS, YYNGEE. The CDR3 length is 14 residues. V lost 0 bases and J 2 bases, leaving 9 bases between the germline ends. CDR3 sequence reads: CASSVGGQAYEQYF. CDR3 DNA: TGTGCCAGCAGCGTAGGCGGTCAAGCCTACGAGCAGTACTTC.

V gene TRBV20-1 combines with J gene TRBJ1-3; tentative D call: TRBD1 (5 bases). The CDR3 length is 14 residues. The V end lost 2 bases, the J end lost 2 bases, and 10 bases lay between the germline ends. Germline V gene sequence: CDR1 DFQATT, CDR2 SNEGSKA (reference sequence). The CDR3 region is CSARRGNTGNTIYF. The CDR3 DNA reads TGCAGTGCTAGAAGGGGTAATACTGGAAACACCATATATTTT.

The chain's CDR3 is CASSPRLIAYEQFF. The CDR3 bases are TGTGCCAGCAGTCCCAGACTGATAGCCTATGAGCAGTTCTTC. The V gene is TRBV2, the J gene TRBJ2-1; no definite D call. The CDR3 is made up of 14 amino acids. The V gene lost 5 bases and the J gene lost 8 bases, with 16 bases spanning the gap. Germline lookup yields CDR1 SNHLY and CDR2 FYNNEI.

The chain combines TRBV30 with TRBJ2-7; D gene unclear. From germline, CDR1 is GTSNPN and CDR2 SVGIG (reference sequence). With 5 bases removed from V and 5 bases from J, the gap between germline ends came to 10 bases. This CDR3 spans 11 amino acids. The CDR3, as DNA: TGTGCCTGGGGATCCGCCCACGAGCAGTACTTC. As protein: CAWGSAHEQYF.

CDR3 nucleotide sequence: TGTGCCAGCAGCTTAGGGCCTGCGGCTGGCTACACCTTC. The encoded protein is CASSLGPAAGYTF. This chain connects TRBV11-2 to TRBJ1-2, with D hard to call. The length of the CDR3 is 13 residues. The V gene lost 1 base and the J gene lost 7 bases, with 10 bases spanning the gap. In germline, CDR1 is SGHAT, CDR2 FQNNGV.

The rearrangement uses TRBV4-1 and TRBJ1-2; D uncertain. CDR3 length: 13 amino acids. Germline CDR1 and CDR2: MGHRA and YSYEKL. V gave up 5 bases and J gave up 4 bases, with 11 bases separating them. The CDR3 loop is CASSSLGGYGYTF. CDR3 coding DNA: TGCGCCAGCAGCTCCCTTGGTGGCTATGGCTACACCTTC.

V is TRBV30 and J is TRBJ1-4; tentative D call: TRBD1 (6 bases). From germline, CDR1 is GTSNPN and CDR2 SVGIG (reference sequence). V gave up 5 bases and J gave up 4 bases, with 14 bases separating them. There are 14 residues in the CDR3. The CDR3, as DNA: TGTGCCTGGCAAACCGGGACACGTAATGAAAAACTGTTTTTT. Its translation: CAWQTGTRNEKLFF. Supplemented by reference TRBV30 and TRBJ1-4, the full variable domain reads SQTIHQWPATLVQPVGSPLSLECTVEGTSNPNLYWYRQAAGRGLQLLFYSVGIGQISSEVPQNLSASRPQDRQFILSSKKLLLSDSGFYLCAWQTGTRNEKLFFGSGTQLSVL.

The chain links TRBV9 to TRBJ1-5; D is ambiguous. Trimming pared 3 bases from V and 5 bases from J, leaving 12 bases between. Per germline, CDR1 SGDLS and CDR2 YYNGEE. There are 14 residues in the CDR3. The CDR3 region has the DNA TGTGCCAGCAGCGCTTTCGACCGCGATCAGCCCCAGCATTTT. Protein: CASSAFDRDQPQHF.

The V call is TRBV5-1, the J call TRBJ2-2; no clear D. Trimming cost V 3 bases and J 4 bases, with 7 bases left between them. The CDR3 extends over 13 amino acids. CDR1 SGHRS and CDR2 YFSETQ come from the germline V gene. The CDR3 is CASSSTLTGELFF. The CDR3 nucleotides are TGCGCCAGCAGCTCGACACTCACCGGGGAGCTGTTTTTT.

The CDR3 is CSVDRTGVQDTQYF. The CDR3 DNA sequence: TGCAGCGTCGACCGGACAGGGGTGCAGGATACGCAGTATTTT. The V and J genes are TRBV29-1 and TRBJ2-3; 9 bases agree with TRBD1. CDR1 and CDR2 (germline): SQVTM, ANQGSEA. The CDR3 consists of 14 residues. With V trimmed by 6 bases and J by 6 bases, 10 bases remained unmatched.